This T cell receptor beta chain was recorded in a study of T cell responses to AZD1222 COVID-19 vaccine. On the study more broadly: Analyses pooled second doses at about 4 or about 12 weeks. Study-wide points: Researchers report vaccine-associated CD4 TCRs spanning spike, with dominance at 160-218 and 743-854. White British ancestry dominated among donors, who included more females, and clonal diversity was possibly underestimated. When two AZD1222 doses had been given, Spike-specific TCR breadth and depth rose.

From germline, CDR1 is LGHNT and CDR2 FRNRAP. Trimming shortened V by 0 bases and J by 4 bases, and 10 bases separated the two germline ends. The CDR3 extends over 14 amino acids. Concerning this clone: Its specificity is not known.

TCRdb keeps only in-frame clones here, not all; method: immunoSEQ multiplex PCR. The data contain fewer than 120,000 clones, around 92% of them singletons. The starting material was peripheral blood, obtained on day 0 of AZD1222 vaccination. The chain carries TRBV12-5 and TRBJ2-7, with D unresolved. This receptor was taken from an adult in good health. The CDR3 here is CASGLVNSPYEQYF. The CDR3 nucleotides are TGTGCTAGTGGTTTGGTAAATTCCCCTTACGAGCAGTACTTC.